This T cell receptor (beta chain) was captured in a study of cytomegalovirus exposure and HLA in healthy donors. Study-level findings and limits: Generally TCR sequences proved uncommon, though certain public TCRs appeared in numerous donors. Common viral pathogens seemed to be connected with several of the most significant clusters, according to a later analysis.

The CDR3 is 17 amino acids. Germline V CDR1 and CDR2: SGHTS, YDEGEE. J was trimmed by 7 bases and V by 7 bases; bases with no gene match: 19. Donors in the study were healthy people who gave bone marrow. PCR primers comprised 60 Vbeta and 13 Jbeta primers. Repertoires were generated with immunoSEQ multiplex PCR, while TCRdb's copy carries only in-frame clones and drops some. Seen here are 200,000 to 250,000 clones, about 78% observed once, and the top ten hold 3.8%. This clone was observed a few times. The antigen is undetermined. This TCR came from a male donor in good health and CMV-seronegative. The chain carries TRBV5-8 and TRBJ2-2; TRBD2 matches 7 bases. Sample: PBMCs. CDR3 sequence (DNA): TGTGCCAGCCGCCGAAGTACGCGGCGGGAGAATCTCGGGGAGCTGTTTTTT. It yields the protein CASRRSTRRENLGELFF.